This TCR beta chain originates from a study of cytomegalovirus exposure and HLA in healthy donors. Study results and limitations: TCR beta chains numbering roughly 150 were designated cytomegalovirus-associated. The likely origin of a cluster of highly shared sequence variants was a sequencing artifact. Most TCR sequences showed up rarely, but some public TCRs showed up in many donors.

Germline lookup yields CDR1 MDHEN and CDR2 SYDVKM. Trimming removed 6 bases from V and 5 bases from J; junction bases left unmatched: 6. The CDR3 is made up of 14 amino acids. Points on this clone: Its specificity is not known.

With 60 Vbeta and 13 Jbeta primers, the PCR was carried out. Authors' analysis steps: Roughly 73 million unique TCR beta chains, around 10 million of them shared, were counted by a later analysis. Assay: immunoSEQ multiplex PCR; the TCRdb copy retains only in-frame clones and omits some. That table gives V, J and clone size, and the DNA gave D and trimming. The data hold tens of thousands of clones, with 72% observed a single time. The chain couples TRBV28 to TRBJ1-5; 8 nucleotides match TRBD1. Sequencing was done on a sample of PBMCs. The TCR originated in a woman between 50 and 59 years old in good health and CMV-seronegative. The CDR3 protein is CASSLTGDYQPQHF. Written as DNA, the CDR3 is TGTGCCAGCAGCCTGACAGGGGATTATCAGCCCCAGCATTTT.